This is a list of T cell receptor beta chains from one sample in a study. TCRdb fed the RT-PCR reads into MiXCR, producing one record per CDR3 protein. The sample has about 680,000 distinct CDR3 sequences, approximately 15% seen once; the top ten hold roughly 3.9%. The source material was memory CD4+ T cells from blood. These receptors were collected from a female donor in good health, serving as a healthy control. CDR3s include the opening cysteine and the closing phenylalanine or tryptophan. Fields, in order: clone size, J gene, D gene, V gene, CDR3 protein, CDR3 DNA. The D gene is left open where the match is weak. Part of the rows lack a size; the others show once, few, many or a class for expanded clones.

many | TRBJ2-7 | . | TRBV6-5 | CAVRGGMGYEQYF | TGTGCCGTCAGGGGCGGGATGGGGTACGAGCAGTACTTC
many | TRBJ1-1 | . | TRBV11-2 | CASSFNMNTEAFF | TGTGCCAGCAGTTTCAACATGAACACTGAAGCTTTCTTT
. | TRBJ1-2 | . | TRBV7-9 | CASSFETGAAGYTF | TGTGCCAGCAGCTTCGAGACGGGAGCGGCGGGCTACACCTTC
few | TRBJ1-1 | . | TRBV10-3 | CAISEKQGYTEAFF | TGTGCCATCAGTGAAAAACAGGGTTATACTGAAGCTTTCTTT
. | TRBJ2-1 | TRBD2 | TRBV3-1 | CASSLFGVAGGLFVSNEQFF | TGTGCCAGCAGTCTTTTCGGGGTAGCGGGAGGGCTTTTTGTGAGCAATGAGCAGTTCTTC
. | TRBJ2-2 | . | TRBV3-1 | CASTSGTLNTGELFF | TGTGCCAGCACCTCCGGGACACTGAACACCGGGGAGCTGTTTTTT
many | TRBJ1-2 | . | TRBV4-2 | CASSQAPRADGYTF | TGTGCCAGCAGCCAAGCCCCCAGGGCCGACGGCTACACCTTC
few | TRBJ2-7 | TRBD1 | TRBV20-1 | CSANRDRGEEQYF | TGCAGTGCTAACCGGGACAGGGGCGAGGAGCAGTACTTC
few | TRBJ1-3 | . | TRBV4-1 | CASSHSPNRDDSGNTIYF | TGCGCCAGCAGCCATTCCCCTAACCGGGACGACTCTGGAAACACCATATATTTT
few | TRBJ2-3 | TRBD2 | TRBV6-4 | CASSAGLARTDTQYF | TGTGCCAGCAGTGCTGGACTAGCGAGGACAGATACGCAGTATTTT